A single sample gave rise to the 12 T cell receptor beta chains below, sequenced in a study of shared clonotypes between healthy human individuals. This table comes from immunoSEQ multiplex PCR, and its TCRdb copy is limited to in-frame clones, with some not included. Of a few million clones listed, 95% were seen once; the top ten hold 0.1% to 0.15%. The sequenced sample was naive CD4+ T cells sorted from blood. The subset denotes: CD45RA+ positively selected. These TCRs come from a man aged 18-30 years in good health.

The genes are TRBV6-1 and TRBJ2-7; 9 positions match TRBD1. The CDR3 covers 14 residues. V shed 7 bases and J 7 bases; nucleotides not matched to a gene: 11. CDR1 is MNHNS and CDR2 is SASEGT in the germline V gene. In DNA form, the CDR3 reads TGTGCCAGCAATGAGAACAGGGGGCTGGGGGAGCAGTACTTC. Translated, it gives CASNENRGLGEQYF.

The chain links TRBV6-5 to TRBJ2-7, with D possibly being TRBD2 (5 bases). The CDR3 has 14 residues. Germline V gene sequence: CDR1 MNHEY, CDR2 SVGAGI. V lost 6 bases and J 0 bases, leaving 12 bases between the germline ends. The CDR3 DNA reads TGTGCCAGCAGCCCCGGACTGGTCTCCTACGAGCAGTACTTC. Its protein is CASSPGLVSYEQYF.

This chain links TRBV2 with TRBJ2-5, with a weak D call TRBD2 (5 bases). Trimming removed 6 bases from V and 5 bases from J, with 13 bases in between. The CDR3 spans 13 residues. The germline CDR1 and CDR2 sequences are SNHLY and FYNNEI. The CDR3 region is CASSRSGMETQYF. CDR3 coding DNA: TGTGCCAGCAGCCGGTCGGGGATGGAGACCCAGTACTTC.

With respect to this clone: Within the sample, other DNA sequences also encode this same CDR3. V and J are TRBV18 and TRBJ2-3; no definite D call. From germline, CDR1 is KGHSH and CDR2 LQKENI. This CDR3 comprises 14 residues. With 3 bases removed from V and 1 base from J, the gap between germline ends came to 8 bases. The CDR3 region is CASSPAAGTDTQYF. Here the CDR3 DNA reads TGTGCCAGCTCACCCGCGGCGGGCACAGATACGCAGTATTTT.

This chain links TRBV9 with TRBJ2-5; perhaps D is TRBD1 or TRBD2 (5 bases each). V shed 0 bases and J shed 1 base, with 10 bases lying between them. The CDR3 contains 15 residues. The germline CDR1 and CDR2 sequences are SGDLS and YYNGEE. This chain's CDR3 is CASSVVTGTQETQYF. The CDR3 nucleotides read TGTGCCAGCAGCGTAGTCACGGGGACCCAAGAGACCCAGTACTTC.

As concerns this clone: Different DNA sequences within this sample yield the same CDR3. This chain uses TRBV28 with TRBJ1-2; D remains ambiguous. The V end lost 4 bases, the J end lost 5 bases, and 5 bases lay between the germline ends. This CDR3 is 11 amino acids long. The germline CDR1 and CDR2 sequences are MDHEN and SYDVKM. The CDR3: CASSYGYGYTF. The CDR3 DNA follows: TGTGCCAGCAGTTACGGGTATGGCTACACCTTC.

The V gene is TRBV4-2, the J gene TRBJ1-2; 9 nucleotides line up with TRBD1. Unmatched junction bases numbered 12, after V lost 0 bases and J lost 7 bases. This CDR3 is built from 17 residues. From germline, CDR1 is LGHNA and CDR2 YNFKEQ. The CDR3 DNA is TGTGCCAGCAGCCAAGAAAGGGACAGGGCGTCCCGTGGTGGCTACACCTTC. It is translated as CASSQERDRASRGGYTF.

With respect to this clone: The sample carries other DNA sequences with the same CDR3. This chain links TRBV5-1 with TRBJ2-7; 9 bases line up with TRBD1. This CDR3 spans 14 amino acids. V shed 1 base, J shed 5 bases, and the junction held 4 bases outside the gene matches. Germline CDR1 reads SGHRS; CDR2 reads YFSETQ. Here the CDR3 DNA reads TGCGCCAGCAGCTTGTCGGGACAGGGCCACGAGCAGTACTTC. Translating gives CASSLSGQGHEQYF.

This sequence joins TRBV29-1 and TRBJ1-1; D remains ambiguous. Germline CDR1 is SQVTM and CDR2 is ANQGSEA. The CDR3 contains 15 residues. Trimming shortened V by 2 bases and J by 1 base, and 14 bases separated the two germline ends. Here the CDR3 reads CSVENPGRENTEAFF. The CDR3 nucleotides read TGCAGCGTTGAAAATCCCGGTCGGGAGAACACTGAAGCTTTCTTT.

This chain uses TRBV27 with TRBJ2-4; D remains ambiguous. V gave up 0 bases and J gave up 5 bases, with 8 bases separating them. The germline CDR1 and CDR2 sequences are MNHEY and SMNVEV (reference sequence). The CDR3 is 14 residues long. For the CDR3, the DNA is TGTGCCAGCAGTTTATCGATCAGAGAAAACATTCAGTACTTC. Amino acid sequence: CASSLSIRENIQYF.

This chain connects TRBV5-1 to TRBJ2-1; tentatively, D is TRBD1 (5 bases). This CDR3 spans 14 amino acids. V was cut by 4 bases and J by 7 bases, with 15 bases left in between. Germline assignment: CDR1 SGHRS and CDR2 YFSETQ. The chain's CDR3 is CASSPGATGNEQFF. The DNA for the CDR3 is TGCGCCAGCAGCCCTGGGGCCACGGGTAATGAGCAGTTCTTC.

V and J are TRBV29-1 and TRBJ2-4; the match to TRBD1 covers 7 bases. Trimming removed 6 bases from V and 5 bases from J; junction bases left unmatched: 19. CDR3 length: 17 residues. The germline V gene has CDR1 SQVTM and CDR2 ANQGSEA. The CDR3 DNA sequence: TGCAGCGTGGTGGGCGGAACGAGGGGGCCTTCACAAAACATTCAGTACTTC. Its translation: CSVVGGTRGPSQNIQYF. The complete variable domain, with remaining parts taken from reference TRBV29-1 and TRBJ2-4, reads SAVISQKPSRDICQRGTSLTIQCQVDSQVTMMFWYRQQPGQSLTLIATANQGSEATYESGFVIDKFPISRPNLTFSTLTVSNMSPEDSSIYLCSVVGGTRGPSQNIQYFGAGTRLSVL.